This TCR beta chain was retrieved from a study of T cell repertoires in cytomegalovirus infection. Across the whole study: Indications of both CMV infection and matching HLA type were provided by public TCR beta signatures.

In this sample, this clonotype turned up many times. The antigen is not known. MiXCR, run by TCRdb on the reads, gives a single entry per CDR3 protein. The table records under 600,000 distinct CDR3 sequences, about 17% of them present only once. Trimming pared 2 bases from V and 0 bases from J, leaving 11 bases between. Germline V gives CDR1 SEHNR, CDR2 FQNEAQ (reference sequence). CDR3 length: 17 amino acids. General study findings and limits: CMV carriers having the relevant HLA were flagged by cumulative public TCR beta family frequency. HLA-C-restricted CMV-specific TCR beta clonotypes prevailed in the ex vivo response.

The sequence derives from a human donor in good health (CMV status not recorded). Some clones in this sample may be carry-over from other donors' samples. This chain uses TRBV7-9 with TRBJ2-6; TRBD1 might be the D (5 bases). Specimen: CD8+ T cells from PBMCs. CDR3 in DNA: TGTGCCAGCAGCTTAAGAGACAGTAGCTCTGGGGCCAACGTCCTGACTTTC. Its protein is CASSLRDSSSGANVLTF.